A single sample gave rise to the 4 T cell receptor beta chains below, sequenced in a study of STAT3 mutations in large granular lymphocyte leukemia. No antigen has been identified for these receptors. Points from the study as a whole: Every T-LGLL patient had at least one immunodominant TCRbeta clonotype.

Measured with immunoSEQ multiplex PCR; TCRdb has only the in-frame clones, and not every one. This table has some 30,000 clones, around 86% appearing once. Material for sequencing was peripheral blood mononuclear cells. Receptor source: a man aged 55 to 70 with T-cell large granular lymphocyte leukemia. Some clones in this sample may be carry-over from other donors' samples.

The chain recombines TRBV29-1 with TRBJ2-3; 7 nucleotides line up with TRBD2. CDR1 is SQVTM, CDR2 ANQGSEA, per germline. Losses at the gene ends were 5 bases for V and 6 bases for J; bases not matched to a gene: 5. This CDR3 has 12 residues. CDR3 bases: TGCAGCGTTTTGGGAGGGGTGGATACGCAGTATTTT. Its translation is CSVLGGVDTQYF.

The chain carries TRBV18 and TRBJ1-3, with 8 positions matching TRBD1. Germline loops: CDR1 KGHSH, CDR2 LQKENI. This CDR3 has 17 residues. The V gene end was trimmed by 0 bases and the J gene end by 0 bases; junction bases not matched to a gene: 4. CDR3 DNA sequence: TGTGCCAGCTCACCACCGGGACAGGTTGTCTCTGGAAACACCATATATTTT. This translates into CASSPPGQVVSGNTIYF.

This chain connects TRBV5-1 to TRBJ1-2; 8 bases align to TRBD1. The junction had 6 bases not matched to a gene; V was cut back by 5 bases and J by 6 bases. The CDR3 sequence is 13 residues long. Germline assignment: CDR1 SGHRS and CDR2 YFSETQ. CDR3 DNA: TGCGCCAGCAGGGCCGGGACAGGCGATGGCTACACCTTC. This encodes CASRAGTGDGYTF. The full variable domain, with the rest looked up from reference TRBV5-1 and TRBJ1-2, is KAGVTQTPRYLIKTRGQQVTLSCSPISGHRSVSWYQQTPGQGLQFLFEYFSETQRNKGNFPGRFSGRQFSNSRSEMNVSTLELGDSALYLCASRAGTGDGYTFGSGTRLTVV.

The chain is built from TRBV29-1 and TRBJ2-5; either TRBD1 or TRBD2 may supply D (5 bases each). The CDR3 runs to 14 residues. CDR1 and CDR2 (germline): SQVTM, ANQGSEA. The V end was cut by 6 bases, the J end by 5 bases, with 19 bases between. CDR3 DNA: TGCAGCGTCCATCGAGGGACCCCCTCTGAGACCCAGTACTTC. Amino acid sequence: CSVHRGTPSETQYF.